Only a few counts were recorded for the clone carrying this T cell receptor (beta chain). Its antigen is still unknown. The sample originates from a study of T-cell memory formation after mild COVID-19. Study-level points and caveats: Clones that contracted from day 15 to 85 were balanced CD4/CD8, while later expanders leaned CD4+. The main location of contracting CD4+ clones was CM and EM, and that of contracting CD8+ clones was EMRA.

Constant-segment-primed 5'RACE gave TCR alpha and TCR beta cDNA libraries with sample barcodes and UMIs. Each CDR3 protein gets one entry after TCRdb re-called the 5' RACE reads with MiXCR. Counted here are some 410,000 distinct CDR3 sequences, roughly a quarter occurring once; the ten biggest clones make up 10% to 15%. Germline assignment: CDR1 LGHDT and CDR2 YNNKEL (reference sequence). The CDR3 is made up of 16 amino acids. The V gene lost 5 bases and the J gene lost 2 bases, with 16 bases spanning the gap. This TCR was sampled from an adult woman who had mild COVID-19 (a few samples of this study predate the infection). Cell type and time point are not known. The gene calls are TRBV3-1 and TRBJ2-1; maybe TRBD1 (6 bases). Sequencing input: PBMCs or a T cell subset sorted from them (not recorded which). CDR3 DNA sequence: TGTGCCAGCAGCGACGAGGGGGTACCCACCTACAATGAGCAGTTCTTC. Its translation: CASSDEGVPTYNEQFF.